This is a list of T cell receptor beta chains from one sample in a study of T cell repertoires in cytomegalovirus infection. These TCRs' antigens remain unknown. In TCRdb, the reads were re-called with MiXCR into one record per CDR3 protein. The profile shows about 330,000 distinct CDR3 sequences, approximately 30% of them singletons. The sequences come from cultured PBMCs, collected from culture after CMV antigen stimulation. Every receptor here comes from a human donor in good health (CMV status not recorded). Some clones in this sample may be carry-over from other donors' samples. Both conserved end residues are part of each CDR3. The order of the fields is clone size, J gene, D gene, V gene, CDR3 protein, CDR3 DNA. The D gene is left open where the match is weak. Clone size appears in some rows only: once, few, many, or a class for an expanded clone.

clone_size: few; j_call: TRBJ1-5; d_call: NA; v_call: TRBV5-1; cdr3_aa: CASSWDANQPQHF; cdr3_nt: TGCGCCAGCAGCTGGGACGCGAATCAGCCCCAGCATTTT
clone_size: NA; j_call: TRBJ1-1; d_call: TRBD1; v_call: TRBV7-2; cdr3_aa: CASSLGGTGAGNTEAFF; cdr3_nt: TGTGCCAGCAGCTTGGGGGGGACAGGGGCTGGGAACACTGAAGCTTTCTTT
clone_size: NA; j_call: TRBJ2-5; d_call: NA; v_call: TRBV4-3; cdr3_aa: CASSQALGREGETQYF; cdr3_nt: TGCGCCAGCAGCCAAGCGCTCGGCAGGGAAGGAGAGACCCAGTACTTC
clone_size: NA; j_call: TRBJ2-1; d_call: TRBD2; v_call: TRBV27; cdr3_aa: CASSTKPGLAGGAEQFF; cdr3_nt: TGTGCCAGCAGTACGAAACCGGGACTAGCGGGAGGGGCAGAGCAGTTCTTC
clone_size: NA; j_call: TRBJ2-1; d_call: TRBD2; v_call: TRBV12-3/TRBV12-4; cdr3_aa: CASSDTKAGSLFF; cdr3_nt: TGTGCCAGCAGTGATACCAAAGCGGGATCGCTGTTCTTC
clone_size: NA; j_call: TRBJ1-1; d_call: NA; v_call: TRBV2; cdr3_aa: CASSRTGTGHRNAEAFF; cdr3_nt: TGTGCCAGCAGTCGAACGGGAACAGGGCATCGAAATGCTGAAGCTTTCTTT
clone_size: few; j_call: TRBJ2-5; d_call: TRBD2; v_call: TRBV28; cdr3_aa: CASSTTSGRRQETQYF; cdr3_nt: TGTGCCAGCAGTACCACTAGCGGGAGGCGGCAAGAGACCCAGTACTTC
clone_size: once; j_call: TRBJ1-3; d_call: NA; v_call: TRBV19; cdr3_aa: CASQNPGTRRSGNTIYF; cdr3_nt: TGTGCCAGTCAAAACCCGGGGACACGCCGTTCTGGAAACACCATATATTTT
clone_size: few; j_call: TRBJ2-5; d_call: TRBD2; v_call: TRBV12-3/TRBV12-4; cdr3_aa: CASSPGTRIPETQYF; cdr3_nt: TGTGCCAGCAGTCCCGGGACTAGAATCCCGGAGACCCAGTACTTC
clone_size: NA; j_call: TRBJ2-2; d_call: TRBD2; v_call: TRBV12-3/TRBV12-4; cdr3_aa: CASSLLGLLAANTGELFF; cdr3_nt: TGTGCCAGCAGTTTATTAGGCCTTCTAGCGGCAAACACCGGGGAGCTGTTTTTT
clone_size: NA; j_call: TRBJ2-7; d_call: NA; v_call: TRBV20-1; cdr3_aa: CSRSGISYEQYF; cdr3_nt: TGCAGTCGCTCGGGAATCTCCTACGAGCAGTACTTC
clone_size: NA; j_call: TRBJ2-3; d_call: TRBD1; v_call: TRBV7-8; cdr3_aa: CASSRSTGRDTQYF; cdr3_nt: TGTGCCAGCAGCAGATCGACAGGGCGGGATACGCAGTATTTT
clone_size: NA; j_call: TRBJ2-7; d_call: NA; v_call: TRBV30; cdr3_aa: CAWGRAWGSYEQYF; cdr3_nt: TGTGCCTGGGGAAGGGCGTGGGGCTCCTACGAGCAGTACTTC
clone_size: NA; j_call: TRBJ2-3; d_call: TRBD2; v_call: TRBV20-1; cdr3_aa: CSARSGKADTQYF; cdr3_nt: TGCAGTGCTAGAAGCGGGAAGGCAGATACGCAGTATTTT
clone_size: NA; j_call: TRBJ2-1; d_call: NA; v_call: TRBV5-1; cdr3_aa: CASSLALEQFF; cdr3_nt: TGCGCCAGCAGCTTGGCTCTTGAGCAGTTCTTC
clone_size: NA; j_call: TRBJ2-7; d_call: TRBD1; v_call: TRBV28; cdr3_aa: CASSGTGSEQYF; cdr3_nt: TGTGCCAGCAGTGGGACAGGGAGCGAGCAGTACTTC